This record covers a single TCR beta chain. This entry comes from a study of control samples from healthy donors and cancer patients. The CDR3 is 11 amino acids. Trimming left V 4 bases short and J 6 bases short, with 6 bases between. Germline V gene data show CDR1 as SGHNT and CDR2 as YENEEA. The assay was immunoSEQ multiplex PCR, and TCRdb's table has in-frame clones only and misses some. The table records 60,000 or so clones, 88% of them present only once. Sequencing was carried out using blood. V and J are TRBV11-3 and TRBJ1-2, with D uncertain. The sequence was obtained from a man aged 45-60 years in good health. The CDR3 region is CASSSPDGYTF. In nucleotides, the CDR3 is TGTGCCAGCAGCTCTCCCGATGGCTACACCTTC.